This TCR beta chain appears in the sequencing data of a study of T-cell reconstitution after alpha-beta-depleted transplantation in children listed by TCRdb under 2016. A note on the overall study: T-cell immune reconstitution after TCRalphabeta/CD19-depleted allogeneic hematopoietic cell transplantation in children was quantitatively tracked in the study by means of TCR repertoire profiling. What the authors observed across the whole study: Apparently early alphabetaT-cell count recovery about two months after transplant reportedly relied on only several hundred rapidly expanded clones derived from non-depleted graft cells. In some patients, high TCRbeta diversity at day 60 was attributed to recipient T cells and intrathymic progenitors that had survived conditioning. Hyperexpanded clone frequencies declined over subsequent months; after one year, T-cell counts and TCRbeta diversity were mostly attributed to newly produced T cells.

This clonotype was counted ten times or more. Its specific antigen is unknown. The sample holds no much larger clone one base away, and base qualities are not on file. The treatment or condition label here, explained by the study, means: allogeneic hematopoietic cell transplantation with graft depleted of TCRalphabeta T cells and CD19 B cells. Transplant recipients were children who received TCRalphabeta/CD19-depleted allogeneic hematopoietic cell grafts. Library preparation used PCR. The sequencer listed for this sample is Illumina HiSeq 2500. TCR libraries were prepared with molecular barcoding, using unique molecular identifiers to normalize TCRbeta repertoire quantification. In-frame beta chains were kept once TCRdb had trimmed the public reads at Q25 with fastp and called clones with MiXCR. Each record represents a unique CDR3 protein, reported with the most common genes and DNA among its rows. The sample table contains about 460,000 distinct CDR3 sequences; only one count was recorded for about an eighth of them. The biggest ten clones account for 14% of the sample.

The CDR3, from cysteine to phenylalanine, totals 16 residues. Of all the DNA, just the CDR3 is kept, 48 bases in frame from base 1. Relative to germline, V is 4 bases shorter and J is 1 base shorter, with 17 bases between their ends. The V gene is TRBV12-3 or TRBV12-4 and the J gene is TRBJ2-7; the D gene is unclear. The TCR comes from a female patient aged 2-9 years who had a stem cell transplant for aplastic anemia, so the T cells may come from the graft donor. The sequences come from PBMCs, mostly from graft donor cells, collected 180 days after TCRalphabeta/CD19-depleted stem cell transplant. The DNA sequence reads TGTGCCAGCAGTTCCTCCCATCTGACCCCATCCTACGAGCAGTACTTC. Its protein reads: CASSSSHLTPSYEQYF.